This TCR beta chain was recorded in a study of T cell repertoires in cytomegalovirus infection. Each CDR3 protein is one row after TCRdb ran MiXCR on the reads. This sample has about 110,000 distinct CDR3 sequences, with 10% found just once. Trimming removed 5 bases at V and 2 bases at J, with 16 bases between. The CDR3 length is 15 residues. Germline V lookup: CDR1 SSHAT, CDR2 FNYEAQ (reference sequence). This clonotype was detected many times. What it recognizes is unknown. The study, taken as a whole, reports: What dominated the ex vivo response were HLA-C-restricted CMV-specific TCR beta clonotypes.

The clonotype originates from a human donor in good health (CMV status not recorded). Some clones in this sample may be carry-over from other donors' samples. The sample consisted of PBMCs, sequenced either directly or after in vitro stimulation (not recorded which). This chain connects TRBV7-7 to TRBJ2-7; no definite D call. In DNA, the CDR3 is TGTGCCAGCAGCCAATACGACGGACCGCCCTACGAGCAGTACTTC. This translates into CASSQYDGPPYEQYF.